This TCR beta chain was identified in a study of OX40 agonist ivuxolimab in advanced cancers. On the study more broadly: Around 40% of patients had received prior checkpoint inhibitor therapy. Study-level findings and limits: More expanded clones were found, on average, in CD8+ than in CD4+ T cells. At doses 0.1 to 3.0 mg/kg, CD4+ and CD8+ clones expanded.

As regards this clone: Its antigen is not known.

The CDR3 is 15 residues long. Germline V gene sequence: CDR1 SGDLS, CDR2 YYNGEE. Trimming removed 3 bases from V and 0 bases from J; junction bases left unmatched: 5. Generated by immunoSEQ multiplex PCR, the TCRdb table keeps only in-frame clones and is missing some. The sample holds roughly 51,000 clones, about 89% seen once. This chain connects TRBV9 to TRBJ1-1, with TRBD1 matching 7 bases. The receptor was derived from an adult with an advanced solid tumor such as melanoma, head and neck, liver or kidney cancer. Sequenced here: CD4+ or CD8+ T cells sorted from blood, sampled in a trial of the OX40 agonist ivuxolimab. The chain's CDR3 is CASSAGTVMNTEAFF. The DNA of the CDR3 is TGTGCCAGCAGCGCAGGGACAGTTATGAACACTGAAGCTTTCTTT.